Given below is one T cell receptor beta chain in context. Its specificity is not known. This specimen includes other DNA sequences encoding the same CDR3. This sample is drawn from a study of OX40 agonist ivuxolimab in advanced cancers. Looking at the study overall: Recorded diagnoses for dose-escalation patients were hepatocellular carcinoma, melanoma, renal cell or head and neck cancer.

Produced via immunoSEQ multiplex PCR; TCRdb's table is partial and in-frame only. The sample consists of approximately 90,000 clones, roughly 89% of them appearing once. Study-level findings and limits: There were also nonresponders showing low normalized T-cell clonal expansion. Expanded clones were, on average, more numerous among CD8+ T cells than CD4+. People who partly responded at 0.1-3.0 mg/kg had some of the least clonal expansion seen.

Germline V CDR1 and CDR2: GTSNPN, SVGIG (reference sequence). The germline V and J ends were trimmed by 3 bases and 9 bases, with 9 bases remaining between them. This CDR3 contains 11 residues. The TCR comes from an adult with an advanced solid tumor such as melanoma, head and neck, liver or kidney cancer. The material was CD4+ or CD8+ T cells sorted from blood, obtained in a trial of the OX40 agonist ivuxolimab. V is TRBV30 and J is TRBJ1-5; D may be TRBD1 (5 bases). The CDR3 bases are TGTGCCTGGAGCACTGGGGGGCCCCAGCATTTT. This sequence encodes CAWSTGGPQHF. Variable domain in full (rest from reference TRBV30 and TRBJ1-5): SQTIHQWPATLVQPVGSPLSLECTVEGTSNPNLYWYRQAAGRGLQLLFYSVGIGQISSEVPQNLSASRPQDRQFILSSKKLLLSDSGFYLCAWSTGGPQHFGDGTRLSIL.